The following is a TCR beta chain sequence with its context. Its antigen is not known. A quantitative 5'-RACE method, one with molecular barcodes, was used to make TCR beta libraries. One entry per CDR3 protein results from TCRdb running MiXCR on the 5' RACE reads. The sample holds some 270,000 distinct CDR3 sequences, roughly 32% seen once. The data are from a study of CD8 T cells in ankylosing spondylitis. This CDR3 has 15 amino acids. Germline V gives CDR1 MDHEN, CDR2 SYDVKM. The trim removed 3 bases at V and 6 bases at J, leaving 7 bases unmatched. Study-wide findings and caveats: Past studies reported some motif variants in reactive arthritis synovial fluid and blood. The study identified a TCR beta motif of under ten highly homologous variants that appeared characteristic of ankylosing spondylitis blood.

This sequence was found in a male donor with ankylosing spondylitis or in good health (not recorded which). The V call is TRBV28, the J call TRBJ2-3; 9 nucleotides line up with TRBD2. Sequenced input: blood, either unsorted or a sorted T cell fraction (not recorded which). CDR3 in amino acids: CASSLPSGASDTQYF. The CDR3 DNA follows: TGTGCCAGCAGTTTGCCTAGCGGGGCCTCGGATACGCAGTATTTT.